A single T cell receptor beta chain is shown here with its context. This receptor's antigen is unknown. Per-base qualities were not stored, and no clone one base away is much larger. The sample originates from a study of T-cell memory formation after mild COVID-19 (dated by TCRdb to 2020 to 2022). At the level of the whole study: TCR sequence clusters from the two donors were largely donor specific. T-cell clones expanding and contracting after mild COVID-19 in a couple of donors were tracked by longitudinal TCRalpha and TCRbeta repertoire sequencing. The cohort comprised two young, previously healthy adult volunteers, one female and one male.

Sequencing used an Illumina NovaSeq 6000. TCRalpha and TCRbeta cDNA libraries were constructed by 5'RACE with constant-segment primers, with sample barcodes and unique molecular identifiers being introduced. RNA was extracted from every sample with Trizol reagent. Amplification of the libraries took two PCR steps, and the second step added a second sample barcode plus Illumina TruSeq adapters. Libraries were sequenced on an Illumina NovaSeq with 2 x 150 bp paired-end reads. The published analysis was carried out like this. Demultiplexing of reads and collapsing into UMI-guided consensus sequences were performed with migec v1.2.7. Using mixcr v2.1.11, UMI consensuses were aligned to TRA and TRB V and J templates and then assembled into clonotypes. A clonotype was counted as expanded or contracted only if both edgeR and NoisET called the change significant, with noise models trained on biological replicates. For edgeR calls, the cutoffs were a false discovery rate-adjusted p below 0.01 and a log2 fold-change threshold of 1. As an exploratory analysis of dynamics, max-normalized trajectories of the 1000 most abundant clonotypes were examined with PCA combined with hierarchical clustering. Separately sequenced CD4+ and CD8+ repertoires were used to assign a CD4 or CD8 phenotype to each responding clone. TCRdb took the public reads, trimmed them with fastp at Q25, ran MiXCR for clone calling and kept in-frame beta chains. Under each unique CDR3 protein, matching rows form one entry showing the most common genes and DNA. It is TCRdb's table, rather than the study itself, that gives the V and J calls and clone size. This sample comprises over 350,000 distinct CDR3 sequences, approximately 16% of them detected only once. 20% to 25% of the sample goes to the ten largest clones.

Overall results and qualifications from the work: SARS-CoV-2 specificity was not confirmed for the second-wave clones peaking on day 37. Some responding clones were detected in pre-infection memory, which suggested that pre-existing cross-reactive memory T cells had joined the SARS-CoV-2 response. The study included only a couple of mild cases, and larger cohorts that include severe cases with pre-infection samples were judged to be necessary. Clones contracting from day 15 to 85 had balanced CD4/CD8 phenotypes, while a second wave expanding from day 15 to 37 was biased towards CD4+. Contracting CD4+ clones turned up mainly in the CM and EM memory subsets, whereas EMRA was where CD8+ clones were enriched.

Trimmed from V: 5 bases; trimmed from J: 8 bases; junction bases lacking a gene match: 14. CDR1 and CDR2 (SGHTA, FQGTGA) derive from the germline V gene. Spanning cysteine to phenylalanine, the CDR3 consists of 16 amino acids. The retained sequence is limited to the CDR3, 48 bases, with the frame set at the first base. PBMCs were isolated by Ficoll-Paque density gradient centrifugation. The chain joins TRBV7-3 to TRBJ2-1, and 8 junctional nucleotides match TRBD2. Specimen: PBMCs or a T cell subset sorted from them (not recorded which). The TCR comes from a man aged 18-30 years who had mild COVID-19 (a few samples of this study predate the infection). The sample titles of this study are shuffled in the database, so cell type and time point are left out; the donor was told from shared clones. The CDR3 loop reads CASSPQGAGGRDEQFF. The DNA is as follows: TGTGCCAGCAGCCCCCAAGGGGCGGGGGGCCGGGATGAGCAGTTCTTC.